This T cell receptor beta chain was captured by sequencing in a study of shared clonotypes between healthy human individuals. Study background: A few men and two women, aged 18 to 49, were donors.

Using immunoSEQ multiplex PCR, the repertoire was profiled, and TCRdb retains in-frame clones only, with some absent. The sample comprises about 2.4 million clones, roughly 93% of which are singletons, and about 0.39% rests with the top ten. CDR3 length: 13 residues. Germline V lookup: CDR1 MNHEY, CDR2 SMNVEV (reference sequence). Trimming took 6 bases from V and 2 from J, leaving 10 bases between them. Sequences were obtained from naive CD4+ T cells from PBMCs. Noted subset: CD45RA+ positively selected. The source of this sequence is a man younger than 35 in good health. Some clones in this sample may be carry-over from other donors' samples. V and J are TRBV27 and TRBJ1-1; a possible D gene is TRBD1 (6 bases). The CDR3 loop reads CASRTGLNTEAFF. CDR3 coding DNA: TGTGCCAGCAGAACAGGGTTAAACACTGAAGCTTTCTTT.